This T cell receptor beta chain was sequenced during a study of human T cells and chemical hapten exposure. Study context: Sensitizing treatment utilized 2% DPC over a roughly 2 cm by roughly 2 cm portion of upper inner arm skin.

Study results and caveats: Compared with pre-sensitization or healthy control sets, expanded TCRs clustered more. TCRs at a frequency above 1 in 1000 stayed unchanged with DPC sensitization.

The time point denotes: patch test 2, 6 weeks after DPC sensitization. The sample's treatment: therapeutic diphenylcyclopropenone sensitization with weekly scalp DPC. The library gave individual cDNA molecules unique molecular identifiers. TCRdb called the RACE reads again in MiXCR, with one record for every CDR3 protein. Among under 450,000 distinct CDR3 sequences listed, about 6% were seen once. About this clonotype itself: Antigen specificity is unknown.

V lost 5 bases to trimming and J lost 7 bases, with 12 bases between them. The germline gives CDR1 ENHRY, CDR2 SYGVKD. This CDR3 is 14 amino acids long. This chain uses TRBV10-3 with TRBJ1-6; the D gene is possibly TRBD1 (6 bases). The sequence was collected from a woman aged 18-29 years with alopecia areata. Some clones in this sample may be carry-over from other donors' samples. The sequencing here drew on whole blood, taken in connection with sensitization to the hapten diphenylcyclopropenone (DPC). The CDR3 coding sequence is TGTGCCATCAGTTCCGACAGGAGAAATTCACCCCTCCACTTT. As protein: CAISSDRRNSPLHF.